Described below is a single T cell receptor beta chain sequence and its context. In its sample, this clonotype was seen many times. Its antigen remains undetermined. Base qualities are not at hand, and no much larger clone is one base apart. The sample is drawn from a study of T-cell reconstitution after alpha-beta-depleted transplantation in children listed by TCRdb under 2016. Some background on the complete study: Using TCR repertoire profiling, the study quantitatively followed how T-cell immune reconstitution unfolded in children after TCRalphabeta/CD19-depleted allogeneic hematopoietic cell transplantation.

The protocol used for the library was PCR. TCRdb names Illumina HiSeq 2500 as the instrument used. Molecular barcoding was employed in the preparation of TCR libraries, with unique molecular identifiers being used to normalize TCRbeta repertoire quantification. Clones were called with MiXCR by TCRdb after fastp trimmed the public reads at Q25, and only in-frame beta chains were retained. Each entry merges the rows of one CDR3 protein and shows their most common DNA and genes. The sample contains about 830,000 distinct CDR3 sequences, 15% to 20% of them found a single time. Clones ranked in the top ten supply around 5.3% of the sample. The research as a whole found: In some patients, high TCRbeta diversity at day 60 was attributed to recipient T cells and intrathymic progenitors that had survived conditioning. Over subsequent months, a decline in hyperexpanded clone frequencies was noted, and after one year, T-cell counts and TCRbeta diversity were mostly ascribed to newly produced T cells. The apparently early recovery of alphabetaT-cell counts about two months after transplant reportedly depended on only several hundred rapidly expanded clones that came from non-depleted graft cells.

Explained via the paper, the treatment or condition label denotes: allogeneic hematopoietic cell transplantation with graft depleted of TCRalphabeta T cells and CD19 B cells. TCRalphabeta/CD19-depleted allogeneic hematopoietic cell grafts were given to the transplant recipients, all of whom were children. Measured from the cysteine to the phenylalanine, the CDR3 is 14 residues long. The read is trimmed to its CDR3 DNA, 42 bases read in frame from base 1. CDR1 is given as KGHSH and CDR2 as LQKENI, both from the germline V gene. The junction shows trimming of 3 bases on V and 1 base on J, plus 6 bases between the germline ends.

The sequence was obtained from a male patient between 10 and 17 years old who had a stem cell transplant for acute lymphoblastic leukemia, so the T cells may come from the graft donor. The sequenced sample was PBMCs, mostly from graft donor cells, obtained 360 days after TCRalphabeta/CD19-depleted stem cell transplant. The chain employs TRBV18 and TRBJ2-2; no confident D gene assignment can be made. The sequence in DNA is TGTGCCAGCTCACCTTACAAGAACACCGGGGAGCTGTTTTTT. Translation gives CASSPYKNTGELFF.